These T cell receptor beta chains were read from a single sample in a study of blood T cell repertoires in COVID-19. Produced via immunoSEQ multiplex PCR; TCRdb's table is partial and in-frame only. The top ten clones hold about 20% of a sample with roughly 53,000 clones, about three quarters of them seen once. Material for sequencing was peripheral blood. The receptors here all came from a man between 50 and 59 years old with active or convalescent COVID-19. The CDR3 runs from the conserved cysteine through the conserved F or W. D genes are given only for firm matches. Clone size is stated in some rows and not others, as once, few, many or a class when expanded.

cdr3_nt: TGCGCCAGCAGCCCGCGGGGGCTTGGCACCGGGGAGCTGTTTTTT
cdr3_aa: CASSPRGLGTGELFF
clone_size: few
j_call: TRBJ2-2
v_call: TRBV5-1
d_call: NA

cdr3_nt: TGTGCCAGCAGCACCGACAGGGGGTCTTACGAGCAGTACTTC
cdr3_aa: CASSTDRGSYEQYF
clone_size: NA
j_call: TRBJ2-7
v_call: TRBV7-2
d_call: TRBD1

cdr3_nt: TGTGCCTGGAGCCGCCTAGCGGCCTCCTACAATGAGCAGTTCTTC
cdr3_aa: CAWSRLAASYNEQFF
clone_size: NA
j_call: TRBJ2-1
v_call: TRBV30
d_call: TRBD2

cdr3_nt: TGTGCCAGCAGCTTACCCCCTCTAGCGGGAGGCATCACCTACGAGCAGTACTTC
cdr3_aa: CASSLPPLAGGITYEQYF
clone_size: NA
j_call: TRBJ2-7
v_call: TRBV7-6
d_call: TRBD2

cdr3_nt: TGTGCCAGCAGCTTGCGAGTCCAAGAGACCCAGTACTTC
cdr3_aa: CASSLRVQETQYF
clone_size: NA
j_call: TRBJ2-5
v_call: TRBV5-6
d_call: NA

cdr3_nt: TGCAGCGTCGCAAGCCTAGGAAATAATGAGCAGTTCTTC
cdr3_aa: CSVASLGNNEQFF
clone_size: few
j_call: TRBJ2-1
v_call: TRBV29-1
d_call: NA

cdr3_nt: TGTGCCAGCTCGTCAGGGGTAGTTGAAAAACTGTTTTTT
cdr3_aa: CASSSGVVEKLFF
clone_size: once
j_call: TRBJ1-4
v_call: TRBV18
d_call: NA

cdr3_nt: TGTGCCAGCAGAGATCCGGGTCGGGGTTACGAGCAGTACTTC
cdr3_aa: CASRDPGRGYEQYF
clone_size: NA
j_call: TRBJ2-7
v_call: TRBV7-8
d_call: NA

cdr3_nt: TGTGCCAGTGGAGGTGGGTCGAACACCGGGGAGCTGTTTTTT
cdr3_aa: CASGGGSNTGELFF
clone_size: NA
j_call: TRBJ2-2
v_call: TRBV19
d_call: NA

cdr3_nt: TGTGCCAGCAGTTTTACAGGGTTCCACACTGAAGCTTTCTTT
cdr3_aa: CASSFTGFHTEAFF
clone_size: once
j_call: TRBJ1-1
v_call: TRBV6-6
d_call: NA

cdr3_nt: TGTGCCTCCAAACTCCTTCATCACGGGGAGCTGTTTTTT
cdr3_aa: CASKLLHHGELFF
clone_size: NA
j_call: TRBJ2-2
v_call: TRBV30
d_call: NA

cdr3_nt: TGTGCCACCAGCAGGGTACTAGCTGCTAATGAGCAGTTCTTC
cdr3_aa: CATSRVLAANEQFF
clone_size: NA
j_call: TRBJ2-1
v_call: TRBV15
d_call: NA

cdr3_nt: TGTGCCAGCAGTGATCCAGGGGGTGGTACAGATACGCAGTATTTT
cdr3_aa: CASSDPGGGTDTQYF
clone_size: once
j_call: TRBJ2-3
v_call: TRBV25-1
d_call: TRBD1

cdr3_nt: TGTGCCAGCAGCGGGGTCGACGGGTACGAGCAGTACTTC
cdr3_aa: CASSGVDGYEQYF
clone_size: few
j_call: TRBJ2-7
v_call: TRBV9
d_call: NA

cdr3_nt: TGTGCCAGCGGGGACAGGGGGTACACTGAAGCTTTCTTT
cdr3_aa: CASGDRGYTEAFF
clone_size: once
j_call: TRBJ1-1
v_call: TRBV5-5
d_call: TRBD1

cdr3_nt: TGTGCCAGTAGCGTTGACAGCCTCCATTTATATTCACCCCTCCACTTT
cdr3_aa: CASSVDSLHLYSPLHF
clone_size: NA
j_call: TRBJ1-6
v_call: TRBV19
d_call: NA

cdr3_nt: TGCGCCAGCAGCCAATACAGGGGAAACACCATATATTTT
cdr3_aa: CASSQYRGNTIYF
clone_size: NA
j_call: TRBJ1-3
v_call: TRBV4-1
d_call: NA

cdr3_nt: TGTGCCATCAGTGAGCGCACTGAAGCTTTCTTT
cdr3_aa: CAISERTEAFF
clone_size: NA
j_call: TRBJ1-1
v_call: TRBV10-3
d_call: NA

cdr3_nt: TGTGCCAGCAGTCATACCCCGGGGCAGGGGTACTACGAGCAGTACTTC
cdr3_aa: CASSHTPGQGYYEQYF
clone_size: NA
j_call: TRBJ2-7
v_call: TRBV6-6
d_call: NA

cdr3_nt: TGTGCCAGTAGCCTTAGCGGGGGGTATACAGATACGCAGTATTTT
cdr3_aa: CASSLSGGYTDTQYF
clone_size: NA
j_call: TRBJ2-3
v_call: TRBV19
d_call: TRBD2

cdr3_nt: TGTGCCAGCAGCTTCGGGACTGGGCCCCTGGAGCAGTACTTC
cdr3_aa: CASSFGTGPLEQYF
clone_size: NA
j_call: TRBJ2-7
v_call: TRBV11-3
d_call: NA

cdr3_nt: TGTGCCAGCAGCAATCCGGAAGGGGGCGCGGAGACCCAGTACTTC
cdr3_aa: CASSNPEGGAETQYF
clone_size: NA
j_call: TRBJ2-5
v_call: TRBV21-1
d_call: NA

cdr3_nt: TGTGCCAGCAGCCCCTACGCGGGAGTAGCATACGAGCAGTACTTC
cdr3_aa: CASSPYAGVAYEQYF
clone_size: NA
j_call: TRBJ2-7
v_call: TRBV7-3
d_call: TRBD2

cdr3_nt: TGTGCCAGCAGCCAGGACTCAACCCCGACCTACGAGCAGTACTTC
cdr3_aa: CASSQDSTPTYEQYF
clone_size: few
j_call: TRBJ2-7
v_call: TRBV3-1/TRBV3-2
d_call: NA

cdr3_nt: TGTGCCAGCAGCTTGCTCAATGAGTATGGCTACACCTTC
cdr3_aa: CASSLLNEYGYTF
clone_size: few
j_call: TRBJ1-2
v_call: TRBV5-8
d_call: NA

cdr3_nt: TGTGCCAGCAGCTCATTAGCCGGGGAAGAGACCCAGTACTTC
cdr3_aa: CASSSLAGEETQYF
clone_size: NA
j_call: TRBJ2-5
v_call: TRBV7-9
d_call: NA

cdr3_nt: TGTGCCAGCAGTCCCTATAAGGGGGGGGCCTACAATGAGCAGTTCTTC
cdr3_aa: CASSPYKGGAYNEQFF
clone_size: NA
j_call: TRBJ2-1
v_call: TRBV6-4
d_call: NA

cdr3_nt: TGTGCCAGCAGCCCGACGTTGGGACAGACCACAGATACGCAGTATTTT
cdr3_aa: CASSPTLGQTTDTQYF
clone_size: NA
j_call: TRBJ2-3
v_call: TRBV3-1/TRBV3-2
d_call: TRBD1

cdr3_nt: TGTGCCAGCAGTTTTCAGGGTTATGGCTACACCTTC
cdr3_aa: CASSFQGYGYTF
clone_size: few
j_call: TRBJ1-2
v_call: TRBV12-3/TRBV12-4
d_call: NA

cdr3_nt: TGTGCCAGCAGCTTCGGACAGGGGGATGATCAGCCCCAGCATTTT
cdr3_aa: CASSFGQGDDQPQHF
clone_size: NA
j_call: TRBJ1-5
v_call: TRBV5-4
d_call: TRBD1

cdr3_nt: TGTGCCAGCAGCGGACAGGGAGTCGAGCAGTACTTC
cdr3_aa: CASSGQGVEQYF
clone_size: NA
j_call: TRBJ2-7
v_call: TRBV9
d_call: TRBD1

cdr3_nt: TGTGCCAGCGAAATGGGGGCCTCCTACAATGAGCAGTTCTTC
cdr3_aa: CASEMGASYNEQFF
clone_size: NA
j_call: TRBJ2-1
v_call: TRBV7-9
d_call: NA

cdr3_nt: TGTGCCAGCAGCTTAGGAAGGGGCCCTAACACAGATACGCAGTATTTT
cdr3_aa: CASSLGRGPNTDTQYF
clone_size: NA
j_call: TRBJ2-3
v_call: TRBV11-2
d_call: NA

cdr3_nt: TGTGCTAGTGGCCGGGACAGCGGGGGCTACACCTTC
cdr3_aa: CASGRDSGGYTF
clone_size: few
j_call: TRBJ1-2
v_call: TRBV12-5
d_call: TRBD1